The entry below gives a single T cell receptor (beta chain) sequence along with its context. The target antigen is unknown. This sample was included in a study of Tregs in tolerant kidney transplant recipients. Study summary: A roughly three-day belatacept mixed lymphocyte reaction, sometimes plus 5-day graft donor restimulation, preceded CD4+CD25+CD127- sorting.

TCRdb's copy holds only in-frame clones and misses some; the assay was immunoSEQ multiplex PCR. The sample holds 15,000 to 20,000 clones, about two thirds seen once. Overall study findings and caveats: Tregs expanded with activated donor B cells seemed most donor-specific.

In germline, CDR1 is MNHEY, CDR2 SMNVEV (reference sequence). There are 16 residues in the CDR3. The V end was cut by 5 bases, the J end by 4 bases, with 20 bases between. This clonotype was obtained from a human donor in good health. The sequencing input was Tregs from blood cultured with allogeneic cells. The J gene is TRBJ1-2, the V gene TRBV27; D perhaps matches TRBD1 (6 bases). The CDR3 reads CASSPTGWTRGYGYTF. Written as DNA, the CDR3 is TGTGCCAGCAGTCCTACAGGGTGGACTCGGGGCTATGGCTACACCTTC.